The clone carrying this TCR beta chain was observed a single time. The sample comes from a study of blood T cell repertoires in COVID-19. Participant reports of clinical history set cohort assignment. The study recruited exposed participants who had met a COVID-19 case within 2 weeks before entry. CDR1 is LGHNT, CDR2 FRNRAP, per germline. This CDR3 has 14 amino acids. V dropped 4 bases and J dropped 7; count of bases not matched to a gene: 5. Authors' data handling: Reference gene primers were amplified, and this amplification served to estimate nucleated cell counts. Measured with immunoSEQ multiplex PCR; TCRdb has only the in-frame clones, and not every one. The V and J calls and the clone size are those of that table, but D and trimming were determined from the DNA. This repertoire shows around 400,000 clones, just over 90% found once; its top ten account for about 0.9%.

The rearrangement uses TRBV12-5 and TRBJ2-3; 10 positions agree with TRBD1. The source material was PBMCs or T cells enriched from blood (not recorded which). This TCR was recovered from a woman aged 40-49 years who had been exposed to COVID-19. CDR3 sequence (DNA): TGTGCTAGTGGTTCGGGACAGGGGAGTTATACGCAGTATTTT. Amino acids: CASGSGQGSYTQYF.